This is a list of T cell receptor beta chains from one sample in a study of post-analysis software for immune sequencing data. TCRdb used MiXCR to reprocess the PCR reads, holding one entry per CDR3 protein. Among about 820,000 distinct CDR3 sequences listed, approximately 50% were seen once. Sequencing was performed on blood. The receptors here all came from a girl aged 10-17 years with multiple sclerosis. The CDR3 runs from the conserved cysteine through the conserved F or W. D genes are given only for firm matches. Expanded clones are given a class, and other clones once, few, many or no size at all.

j_gene: TRBJ1-2
abundance: .
d_gene: TRBD1
v_gene: TRBV5-1
CDR3aa: CASSLGVTGSLNYGYTF
CDR3nt: TGCGCCAGCAGCTTGGGTGTGACAGGGAGCCTAAACTATGGCTACACCTTC

j_gene: TRBJ2-7
abundance: .
d_gene: .
v_gene: TRBV20-1
CDR3aa: CSAWTDEQYF
CDR3nt: TGCAGTGCATGGACAGACGAGCAGTACTTC

j_gene: TRBJ2-1
abundance: .
d_gene: TRBD1
v_gene: TRBV24-1
CDR3aa: CATSGSGTDHYNEQFF
CDR3nt: TGTGCCACCAGTGGCTCCGGGACAGATCACTACAATGAGCAGTTCTTC

j_gene: TRBJ2-3
abundance: .
d_gene: .
v_gene: TRBV29-1
CDR3aa: CSVENTDTQYF
CDR3nt: TGCAGCGTTGAAAACACAGATACGCAGTATTTT

j_gene: TRBJ2-5
abundance: .
d_gene: .
v_gene: TRBV7-2
CDR3aa: CASSLYVQQETQYF
CDR3nt: TGTGCCAGCAGCTTGTATGTCCAGCAAGAGACCCAGTACTTC

j_gene: TRBJ2-7
abundance: .
d_gene: TRBD2
v_gene: TRBV2
CDR3aa: CASSEASGGPYEQYF
CDR3nt: TGTGCCAGCAGTGAAGCCTCGGGAGGGCCCTACGAGCAGTACTTC

j_gene: TRBJ1-2
abundance: .
d_gene: .
v_gene: TRBV28
CDR3aa: CASSPTQPAGYTF
CDR3nt: TGTGCCAGCAGTCCGACGCAGCCGGCCGGCTACACCTTC

j_gene: TRBJ2-7
abundance: .
d_gene: TRBD2
v_gene: TRBV7-2
CDR3aa: CASTQRGVNSYEQYF
CDR3nt: TGTGCCAGCACCCAGCGGGGAGTCAACTCCTACGAGCAGTACTTC

j_gene: TRBJ2-5
abundance: .
d_gene: TRBD2
v_gene: TRBV10-3
CDR3aa: CAISESTSGAETQYF
CDR3nt: TGTGCCATCAGTGAGTCCACTAGCGGGGCAGAGACCCAGTACTTC

j_gene: TRBJ2-7
abundance: few
d_gene: TRBD2
v_gene: TRBV6-5
CDR3aa: CASRLFTGTSNEQYF
CDR3nt: TGTGCCAGCAGGTTATTTACCGGGACTAGTAACGAGCAGTACTTC

j_gene: TRBJ2-7
abundance: .
d_gene: TRBD1
v_gene: TRBV20-1
CDR3aa: CSARPQGGQGVHEQYF
CDR3nt: TGCAGTGCTAGACCCCAGGGAGGACAGGGCGTCCACGAGCAGTACTTC

j_gene: TRBJ2-7
abundance: few
d_gene: .
v_gene: TRBV10-3
CDR3aa: CASMAGRTSLTYEQYF
CDR3nt: TGTGCCAGTATGGCCGGTAGGACCTCCTTGACCTACGAGCAGTACTTC

j_gene: TRBJ2-7
abundance: .
d_gene: .
v_gene: TRBV5-1
CDR3aa: CASSSQARAEQYF
CDR3nt: TGCGCCAGCAGCTCTCAGGCCCGCGCCGAGCAGTACTTC

j_gene: TRBJ1-5
abundance: .
d_gene: TRBD1
v_gene: TRBV6-1
CDR3aa: CASSGGAGGPRSNQPQHF
CDR3nt: TGTGCCAGCAGTGGGGGGGCAGGGGGCCCCAGGAGCAATCAGCCCCAGCATTTT

j_gene: TRBJ1-4
abundance: once
d_gene: .
v_gene: TRBV5-1
CDR3aa: CASSLEGPTNEKLFF
CDR3nt: TGCGCCAGCAGCTTGGAAGGTCCAACTAATGAAAAACTGTTTTTT

j_gene: TRBJ2-7
abundance: .
d_gene: TRBD1
v_gene: TRBV5-1
CDR3aa: CASSLEGQGRREQYF
CDR3nt: TGCGCCAGCAGCCTGGAGGGACAGGGACGCCGCGAGCAGTACTTC

j_gene: TRBJ2-1
abundance: .
d_gene: TRBD2
v_gene: TRBV6-1
CDR3aa: CASSLQTSGLGYEQFF
CDR3nt: TGTGCCAGCAGTCTTCAGACTAGCGGGCTGGGGTATGAGCAGTTCTTC

j_gene: TRBJ2-1
abundance: .
d_gene: TRBD1
v_gene: TRBV2
CDR3aa: CASSQTRFGTGTIGSYNEQFF
CDR3nt: TGTGCCAGCAGTCAGACACGATTCGGGACAGGGACGATAGGGTCCTACAATGAGCAGTTCTTC

j_gene: TRBJ2-7
abundance: .
d_gene: TRBD2
v_gene: TRBV9
CDR3aa: CASSVAGTSGAYEQYF
CDR3nt: TGTGCCAGCAGCGTAGCAGGGACTAGCGGCGCCTACGAGCAGTACTTC

j_gene: TRBJ2-7
abundance: .
d_gene: .
v_gene: TRBV15
CDR3aa: CATSRDRPFYEQYF
CDR3nt: TGTGCCACCAGCAGAGATCGTCCGTTCTACGAGCAGTACTTC

j_gene: TRBJ1-1
abundance: .
d_gene: TRBD1
v_gene: TRBV14
CDR3aa: CASSRTGAGTEAFF
CDR3nt: TGTGCCAGCAGCCGGACAGGGGCCGGCACTGAAGCTTTCTTT

j_gene: TRBJ1-1
abundance: .
d_gene: .
v_gene: TRBV25-1
CDR3aa: CASSEYRRTAMNTEAFF
CDR3nt: TGTGCCAGCAGTGAATACCGCCGGACAGCAATGAACACTGAGGCTTTCTTT

j_gene: TRBJ2-3
abundance: .
d_gene: TRBD2
v_gene: TRBV14
CDR3aa: CASSLRLAGTDTQYF
CDR3nt: TGTGCCAGCAGCTTACGTCTAGCGGGCACAGATACGCAGTATTTT

j_gene: TRBJ2-1
abundance: few
d_gene: .
v_gene: TRBV6-5
CDR3aa: CASSYGARRNEQFF
CDR3nt: TGTGCCAGCAGTTACGGGGCCAGACGCAATGAGCAGTTCTTC

j_gene: TRBJ2-3
abundance: .
d_gene: .
v_gene: TRBV6-5
CDR3aa: CASSYLEDRADTQYF
CDR3nt: TGTGCCAGCAGTTACCTAGAGGATCGCGCAGATACGCAGTATTTT

j_gene: TRBJ2-7
abundance: .
d_gene: .
v_gene: TRBV29-1
CDR3aa: CSAGRACGEQYF
CDR3nt: TGCAGCGCCGGACGGGCTTGTGGCGAGCAGTACTTC